Sequencing of this TCR beta chain was carried out in a study of vaccination effects on CD4 cells after COVID-19. Germline V gene lookup returns CDR1 KGHSH and CDR2 LQKENI. The J segment lost 1 base and the V segment lost 4 bases, leaving 9 bases of the junction unmatched. This CDR3 region has 18 residues. Around day 10 of culture, CD4+ T cells were separated out. Profiled with immunoSEQ multiplex PCR; TCRdb holds only in-frame clones, not every one. The data contain around 56,000 clones, over 60% of them seen just once; the ten biggest clones take up 2.5% to 3.5%. A single count supports this clone. Its target is not known.

This TCR came from a human donor who received a COVID-19 vaccine. The gene calls are TRBV18 and TRBJ2-3; 12 bases agree with TRBD2. Source: CD4+ T cells from PBMCs cultured without peptide, taken before COVID-19 vaccination. The CDR3 coding sequence is TGTGCCAGCTCACGACTAGCGGGGGCCTCCGCCGGCACAGATACGCAGTATTTT. Amino acids: CASSRLAGASAGTDTQYF.